A selection of T cell receptor beta chains follows, all from one sample in a study of blood T cell repertoires in COVID-19. Profiled with immunoSEQ multiplex PCR; TCRdb holds only in-frame clones, not every one. Of about 23,000 clones listed, 75% to 85% were seen once; the top ten hold 48%. Sequenced sample: peripheral blood. All receptors derive from a man aged 65 to 79 with acute or convalescent COVID-19. Both conserved end residues are part of each CDR3. Fields, in order: D gene, J gene, V gene, clone size, CDR3 DNA, CDR3 protein. D genes are given only for firm matches. Clone sizes are given selectively: once, few, many, or a class where the clone is expanded.

TRBD2 TRBJ2-1 TRBV28 NA TGTGCCAGCAGCTCCGTGAGCCAACCGGGACTAGGCAGCTACAATGAGCAGTTCTTC CASSSVSQPGLGSYNEQFF
NA TRBJ2-3 TRBV11-1 NA TGTGCCAGCAGCTTAAGCGGCGATACGCAGTATTTT CASSLSGDTQYF
NA TRBJ2-7 TRBV30 NA TGTGCCTGGGCGGGGTCCTACGAGCAGTACTTC CAWAGSYEQYF
TRBD2 TRBJ2-5 TRBV30 NA TGTGCCTGGAGTCGTCCGGGACTAGCGGGGGTAGAGACCCAGTACTTC CAWSRPGLAGVETQYF
NA TRBJ1-5 TRBV30 few TGTGCCTGGAGCCCCGTAGGGGGAGGCAATCAGCCCCAGCATTTT CAWSPVGGGNQPQHF
TRBD2 TRBJ2-5 TRBV4-2 NA TGTGCCAGCAGCCGCAACCCCGGGGGGGCCTCAGAGACCCAGTACTTC CASSRNPGGASETQYF
NA TRBJ2-7 TRBV28 NA TGTGCCAGCAGTTTATCCAGGGAGCAGTACTTC CASSLSREQYF
TRBD2 TRBJ2-2 TRBV3-1/TRBV3-2 NA TGTGCCAGCAGCGCAGCACCAGGACTAGCGGGGGCCACCGGGGAGCTGTTTTTT CASSAAPGLAGATGELFF
TRBD1 TRBJ1-1 TRBV6-6 NA TGTGCCAGCAGACCAGGACAGGGTCAAGCTTTCTTT CASRPGQGQAFF
TRBD1 TRBJ2-2 TRBV3-1/TRBV3-2 NA TGTGCCAGCAGGCTGACAGGGGCGGACACCGGGGAGCTGTTTTTT CASRLTGADTGELFF
NA TRBJ2-3 TRBV5-1 NA TGCGCCAGCAGCTTGGCCTACTTCACAGATACGCAGTATTTT CASSLAYFTDTQYF
NA TRBJ1-6 TRBV10-3 NA TGTGCCATCAGTGAGGGACAACAAGGATCACCCCTCCACTTT CAISEGQQGSPLHF
TRBD1 TRBJ2-5 TRBV19 NA TGTGCCAGTAGTAGGACAGGGGAACAAGAGACCCAGTACTTC CASSRTGEQETQYF
NA TRBJ1-5 TRBV18 NA TGTGCCAGCTCACCATCCGACAGACGGGGCAATCAGCCCCAGCATTTT CASSPSDRRGNQPQHF
NA TRBJ1-4 TRBV5-6 NA TGTGCCAGCAGCTCCGCGGGACGGCCCAATGAAAAACTGTTTTTT CASSSAGRPNEKLFF
NA TRBJ2-7 TRBV7-6 once TGTGCCAGCAGCTTAGACGGGAACTTCGAGCAGTACTTC CASSLDGNFEQYF
NA TRBJ2-7 TRBV19 NA TGTGCCAGTACTAACAGGGAGTCCTACGAGCAGTACTTC CASTNRESYEQYF
NA TRBJ1-5 TRBV5-8 NA TGTGCCAGCAGCTTGTGGGGGGGGCATAGCAATCAGCCCCAGCATTTT CASSLWGGHSNQPQHF
NA TRBJ2-5 TRBV5-1 NA TGCGCCAGCAGCTTAGGCAGGAAAGAGACCCAGTACTTC CASSLGRKETQYF
NA TRBJ2-7 TRBV4-1 NA TGCGCCAGCAGCCAAGCGCAGGGGAAGTACGAGCAGTACTTC CASSQAQGKYEQYF
TRBD1 TRBJ1-3 TRBV11-2 NA TGTGCCAGCAGCCCAACAGGGACAGACACCATATATTTT CASSPTGTDTIYF
NA TRBJ2-3 TRBV10-3 NA TGTGCCATCAGTGTCCGAGCAGATACGCAGTATTTT CAISVRADTQYF
NA TRBJ1-2 TRBV10-2 NA TGCGCCAGCAGTGAGTCCCGGCAGGATGGCTACACCTTC CASSESRQDGYTF
NA TRBJ1-6 TRBV28 NA TGTGCCAGCAGTTTACTAAATTCACCCCTCCACTTT CASSLLNSPLHF
TRBD1 TRBJ1-2 TRBV7-9 few TGTGCCAGCAGCTTATCCAGGGGGATCTACCATGGCTACACCTTC CASSLSRGIYHGYTF
TRBD1 TRBJ1-2 TRBV6-5 NA TGTGCCAGCAACCCCCGGACAGGGGGAACGTATGGCTACACCTTC CASNPRTGGTYGYTF
NA TRBJ2-1 TRBV9 NA TGTGCCAGCAGCGAAGGGGATTGGTACAATGAGCAGTTCTTC CASSEGDWYNEQFF
TRBD1 TRBJ2-2 TRBV5-1 NA TGCGCCAGCAGCCTAACCGACAGGGTTACGACCGGGGAGCTGTTTTTT CASSLTDRVTTGELFF
TRBD1 TRBJ1-1 TRBV7-2 NA TGTGCCAGCAGCTCCGTACAGGGGGCTTACACTGAAGCTTTCTTT CASSSVQGAYTEAFF
TRBD1 TRBJ1-2 TRBV24-1 NA TGTGCCACCAACACCGGGACAGGTGGGAACTATGGCTACACCTTC CATNTGTGGNYGYTF
TRBD1 TRBJ2-7 TRBV2 NA TGTGCCAGCAGTCCCGGGACAGTCTACGAGCAGTACTTC CASSPGTVYEQYF
NA TRBJ1-2 TRBV7-9 NA TGTGCCAGCAGTAGGGAGCTAAGGGACTATGGCTACACCTTC CASSRELRDYGYTF